This TCR beta chain was sequenced during a study of CD8+ T cells in alopecia areata. Study-wide context: Those treated were given oral tofacitinib at 5 to 10 mg twice daily. Tofacitinib treatment spanned 6 to 18 months, with 6 months off drug afterward.

Trimming pared 0 bases from V and 4 bases from J, leaving 12 bases between. Germline-derived CDR1 and CDR2 are SQVTM and ANQGSEA. The CDR3 has 14 residues. Sequencing relied on a cDNA template that was reverse transcribed from extracted RNA. Using immunoSEQ multiplex PCR, the repertoire was profiled, and TCRdb retains in-frame clones only, with some absent. The sample lists roughly 250,000 clones, 67% occurring once. Study outcomes and limitations: It was lesional scalp, especially alopecia totalis/universalis, that showed higher clonality than normal scalp. Alphabeta T cells residing in normal skin are also sequenced in scalp samples.

As to this clone: The target antigen is unknown.

The material sequenced was CD4+ T cells sorted from blood, taken at week 0. The chain couples TRBV29-1 to TRBJ1-1; D unresolved. This receptor was obtained from a human donor with alopecia areata. Here the CDR3 reads CSVEDTVRGTEAFF. The DNA of the CDR3 is TGCAGCGTTGAAGACACAGTGCGGGGCACTGAAGCTTTCTTT.